A single sample gave rise to the 27 T cell receptor beta chains below, sequenced in a study of human T cells and chemical hapten exposure. TCRdb passed the RACE reads through MiXCR, listing each CDR3 protein once. Among about 78,000 distinct CDR3 sequences listed, about 9% were seen once. Time point here: patch test 2, 6 weeks after DPC sensitization. Documented treatment: therapeutic diphenylcyclopropenone sensitization with weekly scalp DPC. The sequencing here drew on whole blood, taken in connection with sensitization to the hapten diphenylcyclopropenone (DPC). Receptors were obtained from a woman aged 50 to 60 with alopecia areata. Some clones in this sample may be carry-over from other donors' samples.

A few counts support this clonotype. V and J are TRBV25-1 and TRBJ2-6; 10 bases agree with TRBD1. Germline V lookup: CDR1 MGHDK, CDR2 SYGVNS. This CDR3 is built from 17 residues. The V and J ends lost 8 bases and 1 base, in that order; junction bases with no gene match: 8. CDR3 in DNA: TGTGCCAGCGGGTTCACGGGACAGGGGTCTGGGGCCAACGTCCTGACTTTC. Translated: CASGFTGQGSGANVLTF.

This chain uses TRBV4-3 with TRBJ2-6; the match to TRBD1 covers 9 bases. After removal of 4 bases from V and 4 bases from J, the junction contained 8 bases not matched to a gene. This CDR3 is 17 amino acids long. The germline gives CDR1 LGHNA, CDR2 YSLEER. DNA of the CDR3: TGCGCCAGCAGCCTTTCCGGGACAGGGACCGGGGCCAACGTCCTGACTTTC. Translating gives CASSLSGTGTGANVLTF.

This clonotype was detected only a few times. This rearrangement joins TRBV12-3 or TRBV12-4 to TRBJ2-1, with TRBD2 matching over 11 bases. This CDR3 contains 15 residues. Trimming cost V 5 bases and J 6 bases; bases outside gene matches: 6. CDR3 region: CASSLTSGSPNEQFF. The CDR3 DNA reads as TGTGCCAGCAGTCTTACTAGCGGGAGTCCCAATGAGCAGTTCTTC.

Many counts were recorded for this clonotype. The V gene is TRBV6-4, the J gene TRBJ1-5, with D maybe TRBD1 (5 bases). The CDR3 has 12 residues. Trimming stripped 3 bases from V and 16 bases from J, with 16 bases between. Germline lookup yields CDR1 MRHNA and CDR2 SNTAGT. The CDR3 spells CASSDGTGEKHF. The CDR3 nucleotides read TGTGCCAGCAGTGATGGTACAGGAGAGAAACATTTT.

This chain uses TRBV11-2 with TRBJ2-3; 7 bases map to TRBD2. The junction had 11 bases not matched to a gene; V was cut back by 7 bases and J by 4 bases. The CDR3 has 15 residues. Per the germline V gene, CDR1 is SGHAT and CDR2 is FQNNGV. CDR3 region: CASTLLGGRADTQYF. As DNA, the CDR3 is TGTGCCAGCACCCTACTCGGGGGGAGGGCAGATACGCAGTATTTT.

This clonotype was seen only a few times. This chain uses TRBV18 with TRBJ2-1, with no clear D. There are 14 residues in the CDR3. Between the trimmed V and J ends, which lost 2 bases and 0 bases, there was a span of 5 bases. The germline CDR1 and CDR2 sequences are KGHSH and LQKENI. In DNA, the CDR3 is TGTGCCAGCTCACCAAGTCCCTCCTACAATGAGCAGTTCTTC. This gives the protein CASSPSPSYNEQFF.

Turning to this clonotype: A read error may explain this, as a much larger clone is one base away. The rearrangement links TRBV6-5 to TRBJ1-5; a possible D gene is TRBD1 (5 bases). The germline V gene has CDR1 MNHEY and CDR2 SVGAGI. The CDR3 spans 16 residues. The CDR3 region has the DNA TGTGCCAGCAGTGGCCGGGAGGGGCCGAAAAATCAGCCCCAGAATTTT. This codes for CASSGREGPKNQPQNF.

V usage is TRBV10-1 and J usage is TRBJ2-5; D is ambiguous. CDR1 and CDR2 from the germline V gene are WNHNN and SYGVQD (reference sequence). Trimming removed 6 bases from V and 1 base from J, with 3 bases in between. This CDR3 spans 11 amino acids. The CDR3 coding sequence is TGCGCCAGCAGGGCCCAAGAGACCCAGTACTTC. This encodes CASRAQETQYF.

The V gene is TRBV27, the J gene TRBJ1-1; D is ambiguous. The CDR3 extends over 13 amino acids. V lost 10 bases, J lost 0 bases, and 12 bases lay in between. The germline CDR1 and CDR2 sequences are MNHEY and SMNVEV (reference sequence). The CDR3 reads CATRPTMNTEAFF. CDR3 nucleotides: TGTGCCACCCGACCGACTATGAACACTGAAGCTTTCTTT.

Ten or more counts support this clonotype. The chain couples TRBV29-1 to TRBJ1-1; TRBD1 might be the D (5 bases). CDR3 length: 12 amino acids. CDR1 and CDR2 (germline): SQVTM, ANQGSEA. Trimming stripped 2 bases from V and 3 bases from J, with 7 bases between. In nucleotides, the CDR3 is TGCAGCGTTGAAAGGGGTGACACTGAAGCTTTCTTT. Its protein is CSVERGDTEAFF.

This clonotype was detected only a few times. The chain couples TRBV5-1 to TRBJ2-3, with D possibly TRBD1 on 6 matching bases. The V end lost 4 bases, the J end lost 1 base, and 13 bases lay between the germline ends. Germline assignment: CDR1 SGHRS and CDR2 YFSETQ. CDR3 length equals 15 residues. The CDR3 DNA reads TGCGCCAGCAGCGTGGGGGCGCGACGCACAGATACGCAGTATTTT. It yields the protein CASSVGARRTDTQYF.

Many counts were recorded for this clonotype. The gene calls are TRBV7-9 and TRBJ2-3, with 11 bases fitting TRBD2. The ends lost 5 bases at V and 0 bases at J; junction bases unmatched: 16. The CDR3 has 20 residues. Per the germline V gene, CDR1 is SEHNR and CDR2 is FQNEAQ (reference sequence). CDR3 region: CASSLPQGTSGAPSTDTQYF. The CDR3 bases are TGTGCCAGCAGCCTCCCCCAAGGGACTAGCGGTGCCCCTAGCACAGATACGCAGTATTTT. Full variable domain (remainder filled in from reference TRBV7-9 and TRBJ2-3): DTGVSQNPRHKITKRGQNVTFRCDPISEHNRLYWYRQTLGQGPEFLTYFQNEAQLEKSRLLSDRFSAERPKGSFSTLEIQRTEQGDSAMYLCASSLPQGTSGAPSTDTQYFGPGTRLTVL.

The sample holds a few counts of this clonotype. The chain is built from TRBV4-1 and TRBJ2-7, with 7 bases that match TRBD1. The CDR3 sequence is 16 residues long. Germline CDR1 is MGHRA and CDR2 is YSYEKL. V shed 2 bases, J shed 2 bases, and the junction held 9 bases outside the gene matches. For the CDR3, the DNA is TGCGCCAGCAGCCAACCTACAGGGGTTGAAGCCTACGAGCAGTACTTC. Amino acid sequence: CASSQPTGVEAYEQYF.

This clonotype was counted ten times or more. The CDR3 bases are TGTGCCCCCCGAACTAACTATGGCTACACCTTC. Translated: CAPRTNYGYTF. The chain combines TRBV2 with TRBJ1-2, with no clear D. The CDR3 totals 11 residues. V was shortened by 11 bases and J by 0 bases, with 7 bases between the two germline ends. Germline V gene data show CDR1 as SNHLY and CDR2 as FYNNEI.

The chain has TRBV5-6 and TRBJ2-3; D is unresolved. CDR3 length: 13 residues. Germline V gene lookup returns CDR1 SGHDT and CDR2 YYEEEE. The V end was cut by 3 bases, the J end by 4 bases, with 9 bases between. CDR3 in DNA: TGTGCCAGCAGCTCTGTCATGGCAGATACGCAGTATTTT. It is translated as CASSSVMADTQYF.

Here the CDR3 DNA reads TGTGCCAGCAGTCGGCAGGGGGCCTATGGCTACACCTTC. Translated, it gives CASSRQGAYGYTF. The rearrangement joins TRBV6-1 to TRBJ1-2, with 8 bases lining up with TRBD1. The CDR3 has 13 residues. Germline V gene sequence: CDR1 MNHNS, CDR2 SASEGT. J gave up 4 bases and V 5 bases, and 3 bases lay outside the gene matches.

The chain combines TRBV20-1 with TRBJ2-3, with TRBD2 matching over 16 bases. The CDR3 sequence is 17 residues long. CDR1 is DFQATT and CDR2 is SNEGSKA in the germline V gene (reference sequence). V was pared by 6 bases and J by 6 bases, with 12 bases of the junction left unmatched. The DNA for the CDR3 is TGCAGTGCCGCTTCCGGGACTAGCGGGGGGGCCGGGGATACGCAGTATTTT. Its translation: CSAASGTSGGAGDTQYF.

This clonotype came up many times. V usage is TRBV10-2 and J usage is TRBJ2-7; D possibly corresponds to TRBD2 (5 bases). CDR3 size: 13 residues. V was pared by 6 bases and J by 6 bases, with 15 bases between. Germline CDR1 WSHSY, CDR2 SAAADI. CDR3: CASSPTTPGEQYF. The CDR3 DNA reads as TGCGCCAGCAGCCCGACTACTCCGGGCGAGCAGTACTTC.

The rearrangement links TRBV6-2 or TRBV6-3 to TRBJ1-1; D not certain. The germline CDR1 and CDR2 sequences are MNHEY and SVGEGT. The CDR3 runs 16 residues. Deletions cut 3 bases from V and 7 bases from J, with 21 bases between. The CDR3 DNA reads TGTGCCAGCAGTTATAGTACGGGCCCACTTGGGGATGAAGCTTTCTTT. Encoded protein: CASSYSTGPLGDEAFF.

This clonotype was observed a handful of times. The chain combines TRBV28 with TRBJ2-1; D unclear. V lost 6 bases and J 2 bases, leaving 11 bases between the germline ends. This CDR3 has 14 amino acids. Per germline, CDR1 MDHEN and CDR2 SYDVKM. CDR3 region: CASRSIEPYNEQFF. CDR3 nucleotide sequence: TGTGCCAGCAGAAGCATTGAGCCCTACAATGAGCAGTTCTTC.

This clonotype was counted between two and nine times. V gene TRBV12-3 or TRBV12-4 combines with J gene TRBJ2-7; tentative D call: TRBD2 (5 bases). Trimming took off 2 bases at V and 6 bases at J, with 8 bases between the two ends. This CDR3 spans 12 amino acids. DNA for the CDR3: TGTGCCAGCAGTTTACCCGAGGGCGAGCAGTACTTC. Translating gives CASSLPEGEQYF.

This clonotype was detected ten times or more. The gene calls are TRBV19 and TRBJ1-4; D is undetermined. The CDR3 covers 10 residues. CDR1 is LNHDA and CDR2 is SQIVND in the germline V gene (reference sequence). Trimming left V 9 bases short and J 8 bases short, with 7 bases between. The CDR3 loop reads CASKEEKLFF. Written as DNA, the CDR3 is TGTGCCAGCAAAGAAGAAAAACTGTTTTTT.

In this sample, this clonotype turned up a few times. This chain links TRBV7-9 with TRBJ2-7; 7 nucleotides agree with TRBD1. Trimming removed 7 bases from V and 6 bases from J; junction bases left unmatched: 9. CDR3 length: 13 residues. Germline V gene lookup returns CDR1 SEHNR and CDR2 FQNEAQ (reference sequence). The CDR3 sequence: CASNPTGMPEQYF. DNA for the CDR3: TGTGCCAGCAATCCGACAGGGATGCCCGAGCAGTACTTC.

CDR3 region: CATDRDQDSPLHF. CDR3 DNA: TGTGCCACCGACCGGGACCAAGACTCACCCCTCCACTTT. The chain employs TRBV24-1 and TRBJ1-6; D perhaps matches TRBD1 (5 bases). The germline V gene has CDR1 KGHDR and CDR2 SFDVKD. This CDR3 is built from 13 residues. V lost 9 bases to trimming and J lost 10 bases, with 15 bases between them.

In this sample, this clonotype turned up many times. This sequence joins TRBV6-2 or TRBV6-3 and TRBJ2-3, with TRBD2 matching 9 bases. Germline CDR1 and CDR2: MNHEY and SVGEGT. This CDR3 has 16 residues. V was pared by 7 bases and J by 3 bases, with 11 bases of the junction left unmatched. This chain's CDR3 is CASKRSGRIRTDTQYF. The CDR3 coding sequence is TGTGCCAGCAAGAGAAGCGGGAGGATTAGGACAGATACGCAGTATTTT.

This clonotype was detected only a few times. This chain connects TRBV12-3 or TRBV12-4 to TRBJ2-1; the match to TRBD1 covers 9 bases. Unmatched junction bases numbered 8, after V lost 3 bases and J lost 8 bases. CDR3 length equals 15 residues. The CDR3 loop is CASSLGTGRGDEQFF. The CDR3 coding sequence is TGTGCCAGCAGTTTGGGGACAGGGAGGGGTGATGAGCAGTTCTTC.

This clonotype was observed at least ten times. The chain has TRBV9 and TRBJ1-5, with D perhaps matching TRBD1 (5 bases). This CDR3 has 15 amino acids. The germline V gene has CDR1 SGDLS and CDR2 YYNGEE. Between the trimmed V and J ends, which lost 0 bases and 2 bases, there was a span of 9 bases. The chain's CDR3 is CASSVGGSGNQPQHF. For the CDR3, the DNA is TGTGCCAGCAGCGTAGGGGGGTCGGGCAATCAGCCCCAGCATTTT.